The next 30 T cell receptor beta chains were all read from a single sample in a study of monozygotic twins with inflammatory bowel disease. TCRdb re-called the 5' RACE reads and shows each CDR3 protein once, DNA omitted. The repertoire table contains more than 350,000 distinct CDR3 sequences. The sample comprised blood. These receptors were obtained from a human donor with ulcerative colitis or Crohn's disease, or a healthy co-twin of an affected twin (not recorded which).

The V gene is TRBV27, the J gene TRBJ2-5; TCRdb selects TRBD2, and the lack of DNA leaves this call unchecked. Per germline, CDR1 MNHEY and CDR2 SMNVEV (reference sequence). The CDR3 length is 13 residues. The CDR3 loop reads CASRKGNEETQYF.

V gene TRBV7-9 combines with J gene TRBJ1-2. This CDR3 contains 14 residues. CDR1 is SEHNR, CDR2 FQNEAQ, per germline (reference sequence). The CDR3 loop reads CASSLEGLSYGYTF.

The chain couples TRBV5-1 to TRBJ2-5; TCRdb outputs TRBD1, but without DNA this stays unchecked. The germline V gene has CDR1 SGHRS and CDR2 YFSETQ. The CDR3 consists of 15 residues. The CDR3 sequence is CASSLETGGMETQYF.

The chain carries TRBV12-3 or TRBV12-4 and TRBJ2-3; with no DNA, the TCRdb D assignment of TRBD1 cannot be verified. The CDR3 runs 14 residues. CDR3 protein: CASSFMGGAVTQYF.

V is TRBV5-4 and J is TRBJ1-3. There are 15 residues in the CDR3. Germline loops: CDR1 SGHNT, CDR2 YYREEE (reference sequence). The CDR3 protein is CASSLEDFSGNTIYF.

This rearrangement joins TRBV5-1 to TRBJ1-1; with no DNA, the TCRdb D assignment of TRBD1 cannot be verified. The CDR3 runs 16 residues. Germline CDR1 reads SGHRS; CDR2 reads YFSETQ. CDR3 in amino acids: CASSKEPANPGAEAFF. Full variable domain (remainder filled in from reference TRBV5-1 and TRBJ1-1): KAGVTQTPRYLIKTRGQQVTLSCSPISGHRSVSWYQQTPGQGLQFLFEYFSETQRNKGNFPGRFSGRQFSNSRSEMNVSTLELGDSALYLCASSKEPANPGAEAFFGQGTRLTVV.

This rearrangement joins TRBV7-9 to TRBJ2-1; TCRdb's D call of TRBD2 is untestable without DNA. The V gene's germline CDR1 is SEHNR and CDR2 FQNEAQ (reference sequence). The CDR3 spans 13 residues. This chain's CDR3 is CASSLVGRWEQFF.

This chain uses TRBV5-1 with TRBJ2-1; absent DNA, TCRdb's TRBD1 call cannot be checked. CDR3 length: 14 amino acids. The V gene's germline CDR1 is SGHRS and CDR2 YFSETQ. The CDR3 loop reads CASSPGRGRDEQFF.

The chain joins TRBV6-5 to TRBJ1-3; TCRdb outputs TRBD1, but without DNA this stays unchecked. This CDR3 is 15 amino acids long. From germline, CDR1 is MNHEY and CDR2 SVGAGI. CDR3 in amino acids: CASSYKGAVGNTIYF.

The chain recombines TRBV3-1 with TRBJ1-2; without DNA, the TCRdb call of TRBD1 cannot be checked. Per germline, CDR1 LGHDT and CDR2 YNNKEL (reference sequence). The CDR3 length is 14 residues. The CDR3 sequence: CASSQTTGNRGYTF. The full variable domain, completed using reference TRBV3-1 and TRBJ1-2, is DTAVSQTPKYLVTQMGNDKSIKCEQNLGHDTMYWYKQDSKKFLKIMFSYNNKELIINETVPNRFSPKSPDKAHLNLHINSLELGDSAVYFCASSQTTGNRGYTFGSGTRLTVV.

V and J are TRBV7-6 and TRBJ1-2; TCRdb selects TRBD1, and the lack of DNA leaves this call unchecked. The length of the CDR3 is 13 residues. Germline values: CDR1 SGHVS, CDR2 FNYEAQ. The CDR3 sequence: CASSSGGGDGYTF. The whole variable domain, remainder taken from reference TRBV7-6 and TRBJ1-2, is GAGVSQSPRYKVTKRGQDVALRCDPISGHVSLYWYRQALGQGPEFLTYFNYEAQQDKSGLPNDRFSAERPEGSISTLTIQRTEQRDSAMYRCASSSGGGDGYTFGSGTRLTVV.

The J gene is TRBJ1-4, the V gene TRBV7-9. The CDR3 has 16 amino acids. CDR1 is SEHNR and CDR2 is FQNEAQ in the germline V gene (reference sequence). CDR3 loop: CASSRVGATANEKLFF.

V usage is TRBV30 and J usage is TRBJ2-4; TCRdb outputs TRBD1, but without DNA this stays unchecked. CDR1 is GTSNPN and CDR2 is SVGIG in the germline V gene (reference sequence). The CDR3 loop spans 15 amino acids. CDR3 sequence reads: CAWSPYRDGVNIQYF.

This chain joins TRBV9 and TRBJ1-2; the D gene TCRdb calls, TRBD1, cannot be checked with no DNA. CDR3 length: 14 amino acids. From germline, CDR1 is SGDLS and CDR2 YYNGEE. The CDR3 spells CASSVVGGSGGYTF.

This chain joins TRBV20-1 and TRBJ1-1. CDR1 is DFQATT and CDR2 is SNEGSKA in the germline V gene (reference sequence). This CDR3 region has 15 residues. The CDR3 reads CSARDLGNLGTEAFF.

The chain employs TRBV5-4 and TRBJ2-7; checking the TCRdb D call of TRBD2 is not possible without DNA. This CDR3 has 14 residues. Germline CDR1 is SGHNT and CDR2 is YYREEE (reference sequence). The chain's CDR3 is CASSLMGGSYEQYF.

V is TRBV29-1 and J is TRBJ1-1; TCRdb names TRBD1, which stays unverified in the absence of DNA. Germline CDR1 and CDR2: SQVTM and ANQGSEA. The CDR3 runs to 14 residues. CDR3 sequence: CSVSGGQKNTEAFF.

The chain links TRBV13 to TRBJ2-5; the TCRdb call, TRBD1, lacks DNA for checking. CDR1 is PRHDT, CDR2 FYEKMQ, per germline (reference sequence). This CDR3 has 18 amino acids. CDR3 sequence reads: CASSLFFVSGTPAKTQYF.

V gene TRBV14 combines with J gene TRBJ2-2; without DNA, the TCRdb call of TRBD2 cannot be checked. The CDR3 totals 17 residues. Per germline, CDR1 SGHDN and CDR2 FVKESK. The CDR3 reads CASSQDWPGRDSGELFF.

The rearrangement links TRBV19 to TRBJ1-1. The CDR3 is made up of 14 amino acids. Germline V CDR1 and CDR2: LNHDA, SQIVND (reference sequence). The CDR3 protein is CASTPGVVNTEAFF. The whole variable domain, filled in from reference TRBV19 and TRBJ1-1, reads DGGITQSPKYLFRKEGQNVTLSCEQNLNHDAMYWYRQDPGQGLRLIYYSQIVNDFQKGDIAEGYSVSREKKESFPLTVTSAQKNPTAFYLCASTPGVVNTEAFFGQGTRLTVV.

The CDR3 region is CSARALDTDTQYF. The chain has TRBV20-1 and TRBJ2-3. The CDR3 runs to 13 residues. Germline CDR1 reads DFQATT; CDR2 reads SNEGSKA (reference sequence).

The chain is built from TRBV6-5 and TRBJ2-7. The CDR3 has 13 amino acids. The germline gives CDR1 MNHEY, CDR2 SVGAGI. CDR3 in amino acids: CASSRAGAHEQYF.

The rearrangement joins TRBV14 to TRBJ2-3; no DNA is available, so the TRBD2 call from TCRdb remains unchecked. Germline CDR1 reads SGHDN; CDR2 reads FVKESK. The CDR3 is 17 residues long. The CDR3 loop is CASSQGRGPGKTDTQYF.

This chain connects TRBV29-1 to TRBJ1-5; TCRdb's assignment of TRBD1 cannot be checked, as there is no DNA. This CDR3 region has 14 residues. In germline, CDR1 is SQVTM, CDR2 ANQGSEA. The CDR3: CSVAQGFGSQPQHF. Together with reference TRBV29-1 and TRBJ1-5, the CDR3 gives the full variable domain: SAVISQKPSRDICQRGTSLTIQCQVDSQVTMMFWYRQQPGQSLTLIATANQGSEATYESGFVIDKFPISRPNLTFSTLTVSNMSPEDSSIYLCSVAQGFGSQPQHFGDGTRLSIL.

The V call is TRBV21-1, the J call TRBJ2-7; there is no DNA to check the TCRdb D call of TRBD2. TRBV21-1 counts as a pseudogene. This CDR3 contains 16 residues. The CDR3 here is CASSMRQRLGSYEQYF.

The chain has TRBV5-8 and TRBJ1-5; TCRdb reports TRBD1, a call that lacks DNA to check it against. This CDR3 has 12 residues. Per germline, CDR1 SGHTS and CDR2 YDEGEE. CDR3 sequence reads: CASSWGAQPQHF.

This chain connects TRBV9 to TRBJ2-5; no DNA is available, so the TRBD2 call from TCRdb remains unchecked. This CDR3 spans 14 amino acids. Germline CDR1 reads SGDLS; CDR2 reads YYNGEE. CDR3 amino acids: CASSVDEGRETQYF.

V usage is TRBV7-3 and J usage is TRBJ1-5. The CDR3 has 13 residues. The V gene's germline CDR1 is SGHTA and CDR2 FQGTGA. The CDR3 here is CASITWSNQPQHF.

The chain carries TRBV28 and TRBJ2-1; without DNA, the TCRdb call of TRBD1 cannot be checked. This CDR3 has 13 residues. Germline V gene data show CDR1 as MDHEN and CDR2 as SYDVKM. The chain's CDR3 is CASSLLRDYNELF.

The V call is TRBV5-6, the J call TRBJ2-7; without DNA, the TCRdb call of TRBD2 cannot be checked. This CDR3 has 15 residues. Germline CDR1 reads SGHDT; CDR2 reads YYEEEE. The CDR3 reads CASSLASGIYYEQYF.